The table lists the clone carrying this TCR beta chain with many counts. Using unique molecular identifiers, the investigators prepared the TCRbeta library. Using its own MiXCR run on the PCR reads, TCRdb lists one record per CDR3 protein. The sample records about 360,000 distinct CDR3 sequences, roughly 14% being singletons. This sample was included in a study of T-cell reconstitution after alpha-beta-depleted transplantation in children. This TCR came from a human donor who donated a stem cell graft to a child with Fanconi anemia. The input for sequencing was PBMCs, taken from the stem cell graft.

CDR3 DNA sequence: TGCGCCAGCAGCTTGGGACTAGAGGAGGCAACCGGGGAGCTGTTTTTT. The encoded protein is CASSLGLEEATGELFF. The chain uses TRBV5-1 and TRBJ2-2; weak D call: TRBD2 (6 bases). Germline CDR1 SGHRS, CDR2 YFSETQ. V was pared by 0 bases and J by 5 bases, with 14 bases between. This CDR3 has 16 residues.